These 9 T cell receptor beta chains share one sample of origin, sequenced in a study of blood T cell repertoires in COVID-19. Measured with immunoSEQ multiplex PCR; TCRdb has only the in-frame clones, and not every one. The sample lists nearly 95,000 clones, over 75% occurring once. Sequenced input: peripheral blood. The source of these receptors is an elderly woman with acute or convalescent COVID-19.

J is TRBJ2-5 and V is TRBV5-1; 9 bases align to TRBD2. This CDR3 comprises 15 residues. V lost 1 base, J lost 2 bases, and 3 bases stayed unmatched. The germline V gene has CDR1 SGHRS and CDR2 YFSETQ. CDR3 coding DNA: TGCGCCAGCAGCTTGCTAAGCGGGGGGCAAGAGACCCAGTACTTC. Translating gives CASSLLSGGQETQYF.

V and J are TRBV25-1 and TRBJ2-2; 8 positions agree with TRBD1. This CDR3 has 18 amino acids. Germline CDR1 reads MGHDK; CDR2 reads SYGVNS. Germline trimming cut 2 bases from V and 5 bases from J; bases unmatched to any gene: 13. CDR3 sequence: CASSEPGRGRGVTGELFF. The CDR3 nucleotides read TGTGCCAGCAGTGAACCCGGCAGGGGGCGCGGGGTAACCGGGGAGCTGTTTTTT.

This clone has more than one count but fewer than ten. The CDR3 bases are TGTGCCAGCAGGACGGGACAGGGGGACACTGAAGCTTTCTTT. Amino acid sequence: CASRTGQGDTEAFF. The chain employs TRBV2 and TRBJ1-1, with TRBD1 matching over 11 bases. Germline V gives CDR1 SNHLY, CDR2 FYNNEI. Trimming cost V 6 bases and J 3 bases; bases outside gene matches: 3. This CDR3 is built from 14 residues.

CDR3 nucleotide sequence: TGTGCCATAAAGCACCGGGACAGCTATGGCTACACCTTC. Protein: CAIKHRDSYGYTF. The rearrangement uses TRBV19 and TRBJ1-2; 7 bases line up with TRBD1. V lost 10 bases, J lost 4 bases, and 9 bases stayed unmatched. From germline, CDR1 is LNHDA and CDR2 SQIVND (reference sequence). CDR3 length equals 13 residues.

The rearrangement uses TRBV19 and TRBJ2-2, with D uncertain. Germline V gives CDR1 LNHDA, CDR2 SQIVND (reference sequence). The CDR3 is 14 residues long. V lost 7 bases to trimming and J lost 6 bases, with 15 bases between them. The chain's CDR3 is CASKPLVIAGELFF. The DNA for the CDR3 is TGTGCCAGTAAGCCCTTAGTAATAGCCGGGGAGCTGTTTTTT. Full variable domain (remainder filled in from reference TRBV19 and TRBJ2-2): DGGITQSPKYLFRKEGQNVTLSCEQNLNHDAMYWYRQDPGQGLRLIYYSQIVNDFQKGDIAEGYSVSREKKESFPLTVTSAQKNPTAFYLCASKPLVIAGELFFGEGSRLTVL.

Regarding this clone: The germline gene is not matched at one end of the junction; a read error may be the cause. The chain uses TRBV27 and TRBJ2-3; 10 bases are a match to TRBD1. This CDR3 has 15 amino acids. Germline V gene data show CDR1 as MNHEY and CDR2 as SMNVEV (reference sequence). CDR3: CASSQGQGVVDMQYF. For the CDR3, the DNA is TGTGCCAGCAGTCAAGGACAGGGGGTGGTAGATATGCAGTATTTT.

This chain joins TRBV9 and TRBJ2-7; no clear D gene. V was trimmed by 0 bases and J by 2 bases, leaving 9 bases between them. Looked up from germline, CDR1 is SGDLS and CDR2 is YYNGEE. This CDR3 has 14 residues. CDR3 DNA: TGTGCCAGCAGCGTAGGGCCAATACCCTACGAGCAGTACTTC. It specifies CASSVGPIPYEQYF.

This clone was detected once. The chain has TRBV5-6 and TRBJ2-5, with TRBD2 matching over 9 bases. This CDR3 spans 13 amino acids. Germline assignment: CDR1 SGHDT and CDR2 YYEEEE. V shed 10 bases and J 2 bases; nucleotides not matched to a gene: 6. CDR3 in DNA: TGTGCCGCGGCGCGGGGGGGACAAGAGACCCAGTACTTC. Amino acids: CAAARGGQETQYF.

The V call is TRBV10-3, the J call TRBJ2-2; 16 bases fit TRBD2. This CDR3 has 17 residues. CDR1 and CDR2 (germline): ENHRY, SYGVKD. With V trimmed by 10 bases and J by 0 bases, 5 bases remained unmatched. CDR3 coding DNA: TGTGCCACCGCCGGGACTAGCGGGAGGGCGAACACCGGGGAGCTGTTTTTT. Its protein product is CATAGTSGRANTGELFF.